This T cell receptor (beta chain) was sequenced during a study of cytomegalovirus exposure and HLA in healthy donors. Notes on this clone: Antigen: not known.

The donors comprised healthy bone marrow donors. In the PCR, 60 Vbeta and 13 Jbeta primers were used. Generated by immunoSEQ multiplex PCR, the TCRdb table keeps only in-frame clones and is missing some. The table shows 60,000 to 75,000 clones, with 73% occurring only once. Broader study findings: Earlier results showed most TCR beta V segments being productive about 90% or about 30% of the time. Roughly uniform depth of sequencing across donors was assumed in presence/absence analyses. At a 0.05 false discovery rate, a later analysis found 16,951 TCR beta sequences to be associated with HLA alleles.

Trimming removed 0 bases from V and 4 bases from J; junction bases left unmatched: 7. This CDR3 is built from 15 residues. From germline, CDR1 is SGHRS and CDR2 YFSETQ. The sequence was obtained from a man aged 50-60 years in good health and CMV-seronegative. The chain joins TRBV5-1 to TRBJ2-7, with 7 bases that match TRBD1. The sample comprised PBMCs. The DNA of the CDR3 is TGCGCCAGCAGCTTGGCCCTTGGGACAGAGTACGAGCAGTACTTC. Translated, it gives CASSLALGTEYEQYF.